This passage covers 27 T cell receptor beta chains from one sample sequenced in a study of shared clonotypes between healthy human individuals (dated by TCRdb to the early 2020s). Libraries came from the immunoSEQ multiplex PCR assay. Not all clones reach the TCRdb copy of this immuneACCESS table, which keeps in-frame sequences only. Checked studies attribute under half of the gap to unresolved V genes and leave the rest unexplained. Within this sample are 500,000 to 650,000 clones, with around 80% of them counted one time only. The ten largest clones represent about 12% of the sample. The material sequenced was PBMCs. Receptor source: a woman between 35 and 50 years old in good health. Some clones in this sample may be carry-over from other donors' samples.

V and J are TRBV7-3 and TRBJ1-1; TRBD1 is a possible D gene (5 bases). V was cut by 0 bases and J by 3 bases, with 8 bases left in between. In germline, CDR1 is SGHTA, CDR2 FQGTGA. This CDR3 has 14 amino acids. The CDR3 here is CASSLTREDTEAFF. As DNA, the CDR3 is TGTGCCAGCAGCTTAACCAGGGAGGACACTGAAGCTTTCTTT.

Comments on this clone: A read error is the likely source, as a far larger clone sits one nucleotide away. This sample includes further DNA sequences coding for the same CDR3. The chain combines TRBV30 with TRBJ2-2; tentatively, D is TRBD2 (5 bases). V lost 3 bases to trimming and J lost 6 bases, with 14 bases between them. The CDR3 extends over 14 amino acids. CDR1 and CDR2 from the germline V gene are GTSNPN and SVGIG (reference sequence). The CDR3 DNA reads as TGTGCCTGGAGCTCAGGACTGGAGGCCGGGGAGCTGTTTTTT. Amino acids: CAWSSGLEAGELFF.

This clone has a count of ten or more. At the DNA level, this CDR3 is encoded by other sequences in the same sample as well. CDR3 region: CAWSEGYEQYF. Written as DNA, the CDR3 is TGTGCCTGGAGCGAGGGCTACGAGCAGTACTTC. The chain links TRBV30 to TRBJ2-7; TRBD2 might be the D (5 bases). The V and J ends lost 3 bases and 3 bases respectively, with 6 bases between them. The germline CDR1 and CDR2 sequences are GTSNPN and SVGIG (reference sequence). The CDR3 contains 11 residues. Together with reference TRBV30 and TRBJ2-7, the CDR3 gives the full variable domain: SQTIHQWPATLVQPVGSPLSLECTVEGTSNPNLYWYRQAAGRGLQLLFYSVGIGQISSEVPQNLSASRPQDRQFILSSKKLLLSDSGFYLCAWSEGYEQYFGPGTRLTVT.

V gene TRBV5-1 combines with J gene TRBJ2-7; D gene uncertain. The CDR3 covers 16 residues. The ends were cut back, 0 bases at V and 0 bases at J, with 13 bases in the middle. CDR1 and CDR2 from the germline V gene are SGHRS and YFSETQ. CDR3 sequence (DNA): TGCGCCAGCAGCTTGGGAAGCACCACCTACTCCTACGAGCAGTACTTC. Residues: CASSLGSTTYSYEQYF.

This CDR3 reads CASSPTLAGTNNEQFF. The CDR3, as DNA: TGTGCCAGCTCACCAACGCTAGCGGGAACTAACAATGAGCAGTTCTTC. This rearrangement joins TRBV18 to TRBJ2-1, with TRBD2 identical over 9 bases. The germline CDR1 and CDR2 sequences are KGHSH and LQKENI. Germline trimming cut 2 bases from V and 5 bases from J; bases unmatched to any gene: 7. This CDR3 has 16 amino acids.

J is TRBJ2-3 and V is TRBV5-6; possibly TRBD1 for D (5 bases). V shed 0 bases and J shed 2 bases, with 7 bases lying between them. Germline CDR1 is SGHDT and CDR2 is YYEEEE. The CDR3 totals 14 residues. This chain's CDR3 is CASSLDRPTDTQYF. Written as DNA, the CDR3 is TGTGCCAGCAGCTTGGACAGGCCCACAGATACGCAGTATTTT.

The chain employs TRBV19 and TRBJ1-5, with 7 bases that match TRBD1. J gave up 5 bases and V 5 bases, and 6 bases lay outside the gene matches. CDR1 and CDR2 from the germline V gene are LNHDA and SQIVND (reference sequence). CDR3 length: 14 amino acids. For the CDR3, the DNA is TGTGCCAGTAGTCAGAACAGGGGAGATCAGCCCCAGCATTTT. Translating it yields CASSQNRGDQPQHF.

The J gene is TRBJ2-5, the V gene TRBV28, with D possibly TRBD2 on 6 matching bases. V gave up 3 bases and J gave up 1 base, with 12 bases separating them. The CDR3 consists of 15 residues. Germline V gene data show CDR1 as MDHEN and CDR2 as SYDVKM. CDR3 sequence reads: CASSLSFGGQETQYF. CDR3 sequence (DNA): TGTGCCAGCAGTTTGAGTTTCGGGGGCCAAGAGACCCAGTACTTC.

The chain couples TRBV2 to TRBJ1-4, with D hard to call. The CDR3 runs to 12 residues. Germline assignment: CDR1 SNHLY and CDR2 FYNNEI. The germline V and J ends were trimmed by 5 bases and 3 bases, with 4 bases remaining between them. CDR3 amino acids: CASSTANEKLFF. The CDR3 DNA follows: TGTGCCAGCAGTACCGCTAATGAAAAACTGTTTTTT.

This chain connects TRBV30 to TRBJ1-1; the D is unclear. Germline values: CDR1 GTSNPN, CDR2 SVGIG (reference sequence). CDR3 length: 14 residues. Trimming removed 0 bases at V and 3 bases at J, with 11 bases between. In DNA form, the CDR3 reads TGTGCCTGGAGTGTAATCTTCCGGGACACTGAAGCTTTCTTT. Protein: CAWSVIFRDTEAFF.

The chain employs TRBV4-1 and TRBJ1-2; 10 nucleotides align to TRBD1. The V gene end was trimmed by 3 bases and the J gene end by 1 base; junction bases not matched to a gene: 5. The CDR3 is 16 amino acids. Germline lookup yields CDR1 MGHRA and CDR2 YSYEKL. The CDR3 coding sequence is TGCGCCAGCAGCCACCCCGGGACAGGGGATAACTATGGCTACACCTTC. Its protein product is CASSHPGTGDNYGYTF.

The J gene is TRBJ2-1, the V gene TRBV10-2, with 7 nucleotides matching TRBD2. The CDR3 is made up of 15 amino acids. J was trimmed by 3 bases and V by 11 bases; bases with no gene match: 13. CDR1 is WSHSY and CDR2 is SAAADI in the germline V gene. The CDR3 is CASRAGTTIYNEQFF. Written as DNA, the CDR3 is TGCGCCTCTCGCGCCGGGACTACTATCTACAATGAGCAGTTCTTC.

Regarding this clone: A read error likely explains this, since a far larger clone differs by one base. In nucleotides, the CDR3 is TGTGCCAGCAGGAAGGAGCCTTCTGGAAACACCATATATTTC. This codes for CASRKEPSGNTIYF. The V gene is TRBV6-6, the J gene TRBJ1-3; no clear D. This CDR3 comprises 14 residues. The germline gives CDR1 MNHNY, CDR2 SVGAGI (reference sequence).

CDR3 amino acids: CASSPPTSAALPYGYTF. The DNA of the CDR3 is TGTGCCAGCTCACCACCGACTTCAGCCGCACTACCCTATGGCTACACCTTC. V is TRBV18 and J is TRBJ1-2; D not resolved. The CDR3 is 17 amino acids. The germline CDR1 and CDR2 sequences are KGHSH and LQKENI. The V end lost 0 bases, the J end lost 4 bases, and 18 bases lay between the germline ends.

This clone was seen a handful of times. V and J are TRBV18 and TRBJ1-2; D remains ambiguous. CDR3 length: 12 residues. Trimming left V 4 bases short and J 13 bases short, with 16 bases between. Germline V CDR1 and CDR2: KGHSH, LQKENI. The CDR3 DNA sequence: TGTGCCAGCTCACAAAACGCGGATGACGGCACCTTC. This gives the protein CASSQNADDGTF.

Turning to this clone: Germline and junction disagree at one end, which may indicate a read error. The V gene is TRBV7-7, the J gene TRBJ2-2; 7 positions agree with TRBD1. The CDR3 contains 15 residues. Germline V gives CDR1 SSHAT, CDR2 FNYEAQ (reference sequence). The CDR3 spells CASSPDRENTGELFF. In nucleotides, the CDR3 is TGTGCTAGCAGCCCCGACAGGGAGAACACCGGGGAGCTGTTTTTT.

CDR3 sequence: CASSTEAVSSYNEQFF. For the CDR3, the DNA is TGTGCCAGTAGTACTGAAGCGGTTAGCTCCTACAATGAGCAGTTCTTC. The chain joins TRBV19 to TRBJ2-1; maybe TRBD2 (5 bases). Between the trimmed V and J ends, which lost 4 bases and 0 bases, there was a span of 13 bases. In germline, CDR1 is LNHDA, CDR2 SQIVND (reference sequence). The CDR3 spans 16 residues.

Turning to this clone: The sample holds other DNA sequences that translate to the same CDR3. The J gene is TRBJ1-1, the V gene TRBV25-1; maybe TRBD1 (5 bases). The V gene lost 4 bases and the J gene lost 2 bases, with 14 bases spanning the gap. The CDR3 runs 15 residues. Germline CDR1 and CDR2: MGHDK and SYGVNS. In DNA, the CDR3 is TGTGCCAGCAGTGGTCCGGGACGGACAAACACTGAAGCTTTCTTT. It translates to CASSGPGRTNTEAFF.

To note about this clone: A much larger clone differs from this one at a single base, so this may be a read error. The chain has TRBV6-1 and TRBJ2-7, with D perhaps TRBD2 (5 bases). Germline-derived CDR1 and CDR2 are MNHNS and SASEGT. The CDR3 is 13 amino acids. The chain's CDR3 is CTTQNRGIYEQYF. The CDR3 coding sequence is TGTACCACCCAGAACCGGGGTATCTACGAGCAGTACTTC.

The table lists this clone with a count of one. The chain joins TRBV14 to TRBJ1-1; D is possibly TRBD1 (5 bases). Germline V gene data show CDR1 as SGHDN and CDR2 as FVKESK. V lost 0 bases to trimming and J lost 6 bases, with 14 bases between them. The CDR3 is 15 amino acids. Here the CDR3 DNA reads TGTGCCAGCAGCCAAGATATTCAGGGTATCTCTGAAGCTTTCTTT. Its translation is CASSQDIQGISEAFF.

The chain joins TRBV7-9 to TRBJ2-1, with 7 nucleotides matching TRBD2. CDR1 is SEHNR, CDR2 FQNEAQ, per germline (reference sequence). V shed 1 base, J shed 4 bases, and the junction held 4 bases outside the gene matches. This CDR3 is built from 15 residues. The CDR3 reads CASSLGAGQYNEQFF. The CDR3 DNA sequence: TGTGCCAGCAGCTTAGGAGCGGGGCAGTACAATGAGCAGTTCTTC.

The J gene is TRBJ2-5, the V gene TRBV5-1, with a tentative D call TRBD1 (5 bases). The CDR3 covers 14 residues. V lost 2 bases and J 5 bases, leaving 13 bases between the germline ends. Germline-derived CDR1 and CDR2 are SGHRS and YFSETQ. The CDR3 here is CASSFAGSRETQYF. The CDR3 DNA sequence: TGCGCCAGCAGCTTCGCAGGGTCCCGGGAGACCCAGTACTTC.

The rearrangement links TRBV30 to TRBJ1-2; D unclear. Germline V lookup: CDR1 GTSNPN, CDR2 SVGIG (reference sequence). V dropped 8 bases and J dropped 5 bases, with 9 bases sitting between them. The CDR3 runs to 10 residues. The CDR3 protein is CARGDYGYTF. CDR3 nucleotide sequence: TGTGCCCGCGGGGATTATGGCTACACCTTC.

V and J are TRBV4-2 and TRBJ2-1, with a weak D call TRBD2 (5 bases). From germline, CDR1 is LGHNA and CDR2 YNFKEQ. The CDR3 has 16 amino acids. Trimming shortened V by 1 base and J by 6 bases, and 16 bases separated the two germline ends. This chain's CDR3 is CASSQAVWTRGNEQFF. In nucleotides, the CDR3 is TGTGCCAGCAGCCAAGCGGTATGGACTCGCGGCAATGAGCAGTTCTTC.

The table lists this clone with many counts. The chain couples TRBV2 to TRBJ1-6; perhaps TRBD1 as D (6 bases). V lost 4 bases to trimming and J lost 8 bases, with 15 bases between them. Germline assignment: CDR1 SNHLY and CDR2 FYNNEI. The CDR3 runs 15 residues. The CDR3 protein is CASSVIGGQDSPLHF. The CDR3 DNA reads as TGTGCCAGCAGTGTGATTGGGGGCCAGGATTCACCCCTCCACTTT. Complete variable domain (other parts from reference TRBV2 and TRBJ1-6): EPEVTQTPSHQVTQMGQEVILRCVPISNHLYFYWYRQILGQKVEFLVSFYNNEISEKSEIFDDQFSVERPDGSNFTLKIRSTKLEDSAMYFCASSVIGGQDSPLHFGNGTRLTVT.

The chain couples TRBV18 to TRBJ1-6; the D gene is possibly TRBD1 (5 bases). CDR1 KGHSH and CDR2 LQKENI come from the germline V gene. This CDR3 comprises 14 residues. Trimming stripped 2 bases from V and 10 bases from J, with 12 bases between. CDR3 sequence (DNA): TGTGCCAGCTCACCAGTGGGTGAGGGGTCACCCCTCCACTTT. Residues: CASSPVGEGSPLHF.

This clone was counted a few times. The J gene is TRBJ1-1, the V gene TRBV30; a weak D match, TRBD1 (5 bases). The V gene lost 4 bases and the J gene lost 11 bases, with 17 bases spanning the gap. The CDR3 is 12 amino acids. Germline V gene lookup returns CDR1 GTSNPN and CDR2 SVGIG (reference sequence). This chain's CDR3 is CAWTTSGELAFF. The CDR3 bases are TGTGCCTGGACCACCTCGGGGGAACTGGCTTTCTTT.